Sequencing of this T cell receptor beta chain was carried out in a study of T-cell reconstitution after alpha-beta-depleted transplantation in children. There are a few counts of this clonotype. Unique molecular identifiers were used in preparing the TCRbeta library. TCRdb re-derived calls from the PCR reads in MiXCR, one entry per CDR3 protein. The sample carries over 550,000 distinct CDR3 sequences, 10% recorded once. This CDR3 region has 14 residues. Germline assignment: CDR1 SGDLS and CDR2 YYNGEE. V was trimmed by 3 bases and J by 3 bases, leaving 10 bases between them. This material consisted of PBMCs from the stem cell graft donor, taken from the stem cell graft. The clonotype originates from a human donor who donated a stem cell graft to a child with acute myeloid leukemia. V and J are TRBV9 and TRBJ2-1; no firm D call. The CDR3, as DNA: TGTGCCAGCAGCGGTAGTTGGAGCTACAATGAGCAGTTCTTC. It translates to CASSGSWSYNEQFF. The full variable domain, its missing parts supplied by reference TRBV9 and TRBJ2-1, is DSGVTQTPKHLITATGQRVTLRCSPRSGDLSVYWYQQSLDQGLQFLIQYYNGEERAKGNILERFSAQQFPDLHSELNLSSLELGDSALYFCASSGSWSYNEQFFGPGTRLTVL.